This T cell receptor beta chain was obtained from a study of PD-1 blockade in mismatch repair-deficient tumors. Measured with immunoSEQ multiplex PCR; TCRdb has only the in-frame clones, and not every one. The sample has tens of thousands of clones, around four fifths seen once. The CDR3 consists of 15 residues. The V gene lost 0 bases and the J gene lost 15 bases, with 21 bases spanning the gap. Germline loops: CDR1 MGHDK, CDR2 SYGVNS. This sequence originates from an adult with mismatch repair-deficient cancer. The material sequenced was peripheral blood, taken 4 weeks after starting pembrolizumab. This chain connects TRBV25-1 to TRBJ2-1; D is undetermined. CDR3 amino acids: CASSEYGGIGKAAFF. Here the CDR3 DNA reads TGTGCCAGCAGTGAATATGGCGGCATAGGAAAGGCAGCGTTCTTC.